The 10 T cell receptor beta chains reported below all come from one sample, sequenced in a study of blood T cells in healthy people across ages. A second PCR of 7 to 11 cycles used a sample-barcoded 5' primer and a J-beta primer mix. Using its own MiXCR run on the 5' RACE reads, TCRdb lists one record per CDR3 protein. The sample shows 630,000 or so distinct CDR3 sequences, about 30% of them seen only once. Sample: blood. These receptors were collected from an elderly woman in good health.

A note on this clonotype: A read error may explain this, as a much larger clone is one base away. This chain joins TRBV7-2 and TRBJ2-1; D unclear. Germline V gene sequence: CDR1 SGHTA, CDR2 FQGNSA. The V gene lost 4 bases and the J gene lost 4 bases, with 11 bases spanning the gap. This CDR3 contains 14 residues. CDR3 coding DNA: TGTGCCAGCAGCTCATCCCGTGGTTACAATGAGCAGTTCTTC. This translates into CASSSSRGYNEQFF.

In the case of this clonotype: A much larger clone differs by one base, so this may be a read error. The V gene is TRBV12-3 or TRBV12-4, the J gene TRBJ2-7, with D perhaps TRBD2 (6 bases). The CDR3 length is 20 residues. V dropped 1 base and J dropped 7 bases, with 32 bases sitting between them. The DNA of the CDR3 is TGTGCCAGCAGTTTAGGAGTGGGTGTCGCGGGATCGTACTCCTACAATGAGCAGTACTTC. Its translation: CASSLGVGVAGSYSYNEQYF.

The chain joins TRBV7-2 to TRBJ2-7; 10 bases agree with TRBD2. The CDR3 is 15 amino acids. CDR1 SGHTA and CDR2 FQGNSA come from the germline V gene. J was trimmed by 2 bases and V by 5 bases; bases with no gene match: 6. The CDR3 is CASSQRTSGTYEQYF. The CDR3 DNA sequence: TGTGCCAGCAGCCAGCGGACTAGCGGAACCTACGAGCAGTACTTC.

This clonotype was counted a single time. CDR3 residues: CATSEAGTVDQETQYF. In nucleotides, the CDR3 is TGTGCCACCAGTGAAGCCGGGACAGTCGACCAAGAGACCCAGTACTTC. The chain employs TRBV24-1 and TRBJ2-5; 7 positions match TRBD1. The V and J ends lost 4 bases and 0 bases, in that order; junction bases with no gene match: 7. The germline V gene has CDR1 KGHDR and CDR2 SFDVKD. The length of the CDR3 is 16 residues.

This clonotype turned up a few times. The chain has TRBV5-4 and TRBJ2-5; maybe TRBD1 (5 bases). The DNA end is more similar to TRBJ2-7, so the J call may be wrong. The length of the CDR3 is 13 residues. CDR1 and CDR2 (germline): SGHNT, YYREEE (reference sequence). This CDR3 reads CASSFVQGGEQYF. CDR3 bases: TGTGCCAGCAGCTTTGTCCAGGGCGGCGAGCAGTACTTC.

There are many counts of this clonotype. The gene calls are TRBV4-2 and TRBJ2-1; D is possibly TRBD1 or TRBD2 (6 bases each). This CDR3 comprises 16 residues. V gave up 0 bases and J gave up 4 bases, with 13 bases separating them. Germline V gene sequence: CDR1 LGHNA, CDR2 YNFKEQ. In DNA form, the CDR3 reads TGTGCCAGCAGCCAAGACGCAACGGGGGCATACAATGAGCAGTTCTTC. Translation: CASSQDATGAYNEQFF.

The chain carries TRBV12-3 or TRBV12-4 and TRBJ2-1; 9 bases map to TRBD2. Losses at the gene ends were 3 bases for V and 3 bases for J; bases not matched to a gene: 9. The CDR3 length is 17 residues. The CDR3 region is CASSFVWRGGFYNEQFF. The CDR3 DNA sequence: TGTGCCAGCAGTTTTGTCTGGCGGGGGGGCTTCTACAATGAGCAGTTCTTC.

In this sample, this clonotype turned up many times. This chain connects TRBV3-1 to TRBJ1-5; TRBD1 might be the D (5 bases). The CDR3 runs to 14 residues. The V end lost 2 bases, the J end lost 7 bases, and 12 bases lay between the germline ends. Per germline, CDR1 LGHDT and CDR2 YNNKEL (reference sequence). CDR3 DNA sequence: TGTGCCAGCAGCCAAACCCAGGGTGGGCAGCCCCAGCATTTT. This translates into CASSQTQGGQPQHF.

Worth noting for this clonotype: This may be a read error: a much more frequent sequence differs by one nucleotide. The rearrangement uses TRBV20-1 and TRBJ2-1, with D hard to call. The germline V gene has CDR1 DFQATT and CDR2 SNEGSKA (reference sequence). The CDR3 consists of 13 residues. V lost 1 base and J 10 bases, leaving 14 bases between the germline ends. The DNA of the CDR3 is TGCAGTGCTAGAGTACTGAGCTCCTACGAGCAGTTCTTC. Translation gives CSARVLSSYEQFF.

Turning to this clonotype: A much larger clone lies one base from this, so it may be a read error. V gene TRBV7-2 combines with J gene TRBJ2-2; D ambiguous. The V gene lost 1 base and the J gene lost 7 bases, with 10 bases spanning the gap. In germline, CDR1 is SGHTA, CDR2 FQGNSA. This CDR3 is built from 14 residues. The CDR3 protein is CASSLGRSYGELFF. The CDR3, as DNA: TGTGCCAGCAGCTTAGGTCGCAGCTACGGGGAGCTGTTTTTT.